The 24 T cell receptor beta chains in this list originate from one sample, sequenced in a study of control samples from healthy donors and cancer patients. TCRdb's table, derived via immunoSEQ multiplex PCR, lists solely in-frame clones and lacks some. Among approximately 110,000 clones, 83% were seen once, and the ten largest hold 13%. Sequenced: blood. The receptors derive from a woman between 50 and 59 years old in good health.

In this sample, this clone turned up once. The chain is built from TRBV9 and TRBJ1-4, with 7 bases matching TRBD1. Trimming at V came to 2 bases and at J to 0 bases, leaving 7 bases not matched to a gene. The CDR3 is 17 amino acids. Germline-derived CDR1 and CDR2 are SGDLS and YYNGEE. The CDR3 sequence: CASSVRDRVATNEKLFF. The DNA of the CDR3 is TGTGCCAGCAGCGTCCGGGACAGAGTTGCAACTAATGAAAAACTGTTTTTT.

CDR3 sequence: CASSLAQGPSYEQYF. DNA of the CDR3: TGTGCCAGCAGCTTAGCCCAGGGGCCCTCCTACGAGCAGTACTTC. J is TRBJ2-7 and V is TRBV7-8, with D maybe TRBD1 (6 bases). V lost 0 bases, J lost 0 bases, and 9 bases lay in between. Germline CDR1 SGHVS, CDR2 FQNEAQ. The CDR3 has 15 amino acids.

V is TRBV7-6 and J is TRBJ1-3; D possibly corresponds to TRBD1 (5 bases). Between the trimmed V and J ends, which lost 5 bases and 0 bases, there was a span of 11 bases. This CDR3 is 15 amino acids long. From germline, CDR1 is SGHVS and CDR2 FNYEAQ. This CDR3 reads CASSPDSTSGNTIYF. The CDR3 region has the DNA TGTGCCAGCAGCCCAGACAGTACCTCTGGAAACACCATATATTTT.

The chain carries TRBV2 and TRBJ2-3; D is possibly TRBD1 (5 bases). There are 14 residues in the CDR3. Trimming stripped 4 bases from V and 4 bases from J, with 12 bases between. Germline values: CDR1 SNHLY, CDR2 FYNNEI. CDR3 loop: CASSVGTGSDTQYF. In nucleotides, the CDR3 is TGTGCCAGCAGTGTTGGCACAGGTTCAGATACGCAGTATTTT. Looking up the rest from reference TRBV2 and TRBJ2-3 gives the full variable domain: EPEVTQTPSHQVTQMGQEVILRCVPISNHLYFYWYRQILGQKVEFLVSFYNNEISEKSEIFDDQFSVERPDGSNFTLKIRSTKLEDSAMYFCASSVGTGSDTQYFGPGTRLTVL.

The CDR3 bases are TGTGCCTGGAGTCTCAGGGGTACTGGAAACACCATATATTTT. It is translated as CAWSLRGTGNTIYF. The chain employs TRBV30 and TRBJ1-3, with D possibly being TRBD1 (6 bases). Per the germline V gene, CDR1 is GTSNPN and CDR2 is SVGIG (reference sequence). V gave up 2 bases and J gave up 2 bases, with 10 bases separating them. This CDR3 has 14 amino acids.

The chain employs TRBV9 and TRBJ1-1; TRBD1 matches at 7 bases. Trimming cost V 1 base and J 1 base; bases outside gene matches: 10. Germline values: CDR1 SGDLS, CDR2 YYNGEE. This CDR3 region has 17 residues. DNA for the CDR3: TGTGCCAGCAGCGTAAGGGGGACAGTTACACCGAACACTGAAGCTTTCTTT. Its translation is CASSVRGTVTPNTEAFF. Full variable domain (missing parts from reference TRBV9 and TRBJ1-1): DSGVTQTPKHLITATGQRVTLRCSPRSGDLSVYWYQQSLDQGLQFLIQYYNGEERAKGNILERFSAQQFPDLHSELNLSSLELGDSALYFCASSVRGTVTPNTEAFFGQGTRLTVV.

The chain links TRBV4-2 to TRBJ2-7, with 10 nucleotides matching TRBD2. The germline CDR1 and CDR2 sequences are LGHNA and YNFKEQ. The ends lost 0 bases at V and 4 bases at J; junction bases unmatched: 3. The CDR3 is 15 residues long. CDR3 amino acids: CASSQELAGTYEQYF. The DNA for the CDR3 is TGTGCCAGCAGCCAAGAACTAGCGGGGACGTACGAGCAGTACTTC.

This chain joins TRBV28 and TRBJ1-2; D remains ambiguous. With 6 bases removed from V and 6 bases from J, the gap between germline ends came to 11 bases. This CDR3 contains 12 residues. Germline V CDR1 and CDR2: MDHEN, SYDVKM. CDR3 residues: CASSTPTDGYTF. CDR3 coding DNA: TGTGCCAGCAGCACACCTACGGATGGCTACACCTTC.

J is TRBJ1-2 and V is TRBV5-6; 7 bases fit TRBD1. This CDR3 is 14 amino acids long. Germline-derived CDR1 and CDR2 are SGHDT and YYEEEE. J lost 5 bases, V lost 4 bases, and 8 bases had no gene match. CDR3 bases: TGTGCCAGCAGCCCGATCCGGGACAGATATGGCTACACCTTC. This sequence encodes CASSPIRDRYGYTF.

Notes on this clone: At one end the junction does not follow the germline gene, possibly because of a read error. This chain connects TRBV14 to TRBJ2-7, with 8 bases matching TRBD2. CDR3 length: 13 residues. The germline V gene has CDR1 SGHDN and CDR2 FVKESK. The CDR3 protein is CASSRPSGGAPSF. In nucleotides, the CDR3 is TGTGCCAGCAGCCGCCCTTCGGGGGGGGCTCCTTCCTTC.

V gene TRBV11-2 combines with J gene TRBJ2-5; 8 bases are a match to TRBD2. The J segment lost 5 bases and the V segment lost 6 bases, leaving 8 bases of the junction unmatched. Germline loops: CDR1 SGHAT, CDR2 FQNNGV. This CDR3 has 14 amino acids. CDR3 loop: CASSFSGTWETQYF. In DNA, the CDR3 is TGTGCCAGCAGTTTTAGCGGGACCTGGGAGACCCAGTACTTC.

The chain's CDR3 is CASSSFPGQNTEAFF. The CDR3 DNA is TGTGCCAGCAGCTCGTTCCCGGGACAGAACACTGAAGCTTTCTTT. The V and J genes are TRBV7-2 and TRBJ1-1; perhaps TRBD1 as D (6 bases). V was clipped by 4 bases and J by 1 base, with 13 bases between them. The CDR3 spans 15 residues. The germline V gene encodes CDR1 SGHTA and CDR2 FQGNSA.

This chain links TRBV11-2 with TRBJ2-2; 12 bases agree with TRBD2. The CDR3 runs to 17 residues. V shed 5 bases and J 0 bases; nucleotides not matched to a gene: 4. CDR1 is SGHAT and CDR2 is FQNNGV in the germline V gene. The CDR3 here is CASSQRTSGANTGELFF. In DNA form, the CDR3 reads TGTGCCAGCAGCCAGCGGACTAGCGGGGCGAACACCGGGGAGCTGTTTTTT.

This chain uses TRBV6-6 with TRBJ1-2; weak D call: TRBD1 (6 bases). With 2 bases removed from V and 4 bases from J, the gap between germline ends came to 14 bases. Germline V gives CDR1 MNHNY, CDR2 SVGAGI (reference sequence). The CDR3 is 15 amino acids. The CDR3 DNA reads as TGTGCCAGCAGTTACGGGCAGGGGCATCCCTATGGCTACACCTTC. This encodes CASSYGQGHPYGYTF.

The chain has TRBV9 and TRBJ2-7; 9 bases fit TRBD1. The CDR3 totals 15 residues. V was clipped by 3 bases and J by 2 bases; unmatched bases: 6. Germline loops: CDR1 SGDLS, CDR2 YYNGEE. CDR3 residues: CASSARDRAAYEQYF. The CDR3 DNA is TGTGCCAGCAGCGCCCGGGACAGGGCGGCCTACGAGCAGTACTTC.

This sequence joins TRBV5-6 and TRBJ2-1; D not certain. The CDR3 is 12 residues long. With 4 bases removed from V and 8 bases from J, the gap between germline ends came to 10 bases. In germline, CDR1 is SGHDT, CDR2 YYEEEE. CDR3 in DNA: TGTGCCAGCAGCCCCTATGGGGATGAGCAGTTCTTC. This sequence encodes CASSPYGDEQFF.

This clone was counted a single time. V and J are TRBV9 and TRBJ2-2, with 8 bases identical to TRBD2. The J segment lost 5 bases and the V segment lost 6 bases, leaving 9 bases of the junction unmatched. The germline V gene encodes CDR1 SGDLS and CDR2 YYNGEE. The CDR3 sequence is 15 residues long. As DNA, the CDR3 is TGTGCCAGCACACCGAGCGGGAGAGGGACCGGGGAGCTGTTTTTT. This sequence encodes CASTPSGRGTGELFF.

V usage is TRBV6-5 and J usage is TRBJ2-5; tentatively, D is TRBD1 (7 bases). The V end lost 4 bases, the J end lost 3 bases, and 15 bases lay between the germline ends. This CDR3 has 15 amino acids. Germline V gene lookup returns CDR1 MNHEY and CDR2 SVGAGI. The CDR3 region has the DNA TGTGCCAGCAGTTTCGCGGGACAGACAAAAGAGACCCAGTACTTC. Translated, it gives CASSFAGQTKETQYF.

This chain connects TRBV13 to TRBJ1-2; a weak D match, TRBD1 (5 bases). The germline gives CDR1 PRHDT, CDR2 FYEKMQ (reference sequence). V lost 0 bases to trimming and J lost 7 bases, with 9 bases between them. The CDR3 covers 13 residues. The CDR3 spells CASSLGGAAGYTF. The CDR3 DNA reads as TGTGCCAGCAGCTTAGGAGGGGCTGCTGGCTACACCTTC.

The V and J genes are TRBV11-2 and TRBJ2-1; maybe TRBD2 (5 bases). Trimming pared 1 base from V and 9 bases from J, leaving 13 bases between. Germline CDR1 and CDR2: SGHAT and FQNNGV. The CDR3 covers 14 residues. CDR3 protein: CASSLVAGKGEQFF. In nucleotides, the CDR3 is TGTGCCAGCAGCTTAGTGGCGGGTAAGGGTGAGCAGTTCTTC. Together with reference TRBV11-2 and TRBJ2-1, the CDR3 gives the full variable domain: EAGVAQSPRYKIIEKRQSVAFWCNPISGHATLYWYQQILGQGPKLLIQFQNNGVVDDSQLPKDRFSAERLKGVDSTLKIQPAKLEDSAVYLCASSLVAGKGEQFFGPGTRLTVL.

V is TRBV7-9 and J is TRBJ2-7; 10 bases align to TRBD2. The V gene end was trimmed by 3 bases and the J gene end by 5 bases; junction bases not matched to a gene: 10. Germline CDR1 SEHNR, CDR2 FQNEAQ (reference sequence). CDR3 length: 16 residues. As DNA, the CDR3 is TGTGCCAGCAGCTTTGACTTAGCGGGAGGCCCCCACGAGCAGTACTTC. Translation gives CASSFDLAGGPHEQYF.

This clone was detected only a few times. The chain uses TRBV11-3 and TRBJ2-1; D unresolved. Germline values: CDR1 SGHNT, CDR2 YENEEA. This CDR3 region has 12 residues. V lost 7 bases and J lost 5, with 9 bases in between. The CDR3 is CASKGRNNEQFF. The CDR3 DNA reads TGTGCCAGCAAAGGTAGAAACAATGAGCAGTTCTTC.

In DNA form, the CDR3 reads TGTGCCAGCAGGCCGACTAGCGGTGAAGAGACCCAGTACTTC. Translation gives CASRPTSGEETQYF. The V call is TRBV7-9, the J call TRBJ2-5, with TRBD2 matching over 9 bases. V was clipped by 6 bases and J by 3 bases; unmatched bases: 5. This CDR3 contains 14 residues. Germline V CDR1 and CDR2: SEHNR, FQNEAQ (reference sequence).

V is TRBV2 and J is TRBJ1-5; D not certain. The germline V gene has CDR1 SNHLY and CDR2 FYNNEI. Deletions cut 6 bases from V and 4 bases from J, with 7 bases between. The CDR3 contains 12 residues. Here the CDR3 DNA reads TGTGCCAGCAGCCGGCGAAATCAGCCCCAGCATTTT. Translated, it gives CASSRRNQPQHF.